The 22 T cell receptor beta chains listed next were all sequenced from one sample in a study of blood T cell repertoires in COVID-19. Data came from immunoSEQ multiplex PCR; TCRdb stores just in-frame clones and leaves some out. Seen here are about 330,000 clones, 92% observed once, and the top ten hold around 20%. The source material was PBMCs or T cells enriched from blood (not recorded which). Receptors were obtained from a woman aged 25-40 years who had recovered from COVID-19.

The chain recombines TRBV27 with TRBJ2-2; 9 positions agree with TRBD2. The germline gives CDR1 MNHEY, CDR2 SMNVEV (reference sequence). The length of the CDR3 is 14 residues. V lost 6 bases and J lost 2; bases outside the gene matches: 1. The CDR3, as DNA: TGTGCCAGCAGGGGGACTAGCAACACCGGGGAGCTGTTTTTT. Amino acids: CASRGTSNTGELFF.

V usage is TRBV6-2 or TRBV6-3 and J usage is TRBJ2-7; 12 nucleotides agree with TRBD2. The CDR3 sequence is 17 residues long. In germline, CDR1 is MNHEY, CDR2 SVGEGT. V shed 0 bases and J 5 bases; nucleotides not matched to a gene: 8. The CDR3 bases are TGTGCCAGCAGTTACTCGAGGCTAGCGGGAGGGCCCCACGAGCAGTACTTC. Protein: CASSYSRLAGGPHEQYF.

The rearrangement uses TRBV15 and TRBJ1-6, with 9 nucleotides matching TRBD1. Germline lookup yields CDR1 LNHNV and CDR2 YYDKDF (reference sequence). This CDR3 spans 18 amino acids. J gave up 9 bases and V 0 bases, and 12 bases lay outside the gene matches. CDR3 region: CATSRDPLGTGYSSPLHF. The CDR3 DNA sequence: TGTGCCACCAGCAGAGATCCCTTGGGGACAGGGTATTCTTCACCCCTCCACTTT.

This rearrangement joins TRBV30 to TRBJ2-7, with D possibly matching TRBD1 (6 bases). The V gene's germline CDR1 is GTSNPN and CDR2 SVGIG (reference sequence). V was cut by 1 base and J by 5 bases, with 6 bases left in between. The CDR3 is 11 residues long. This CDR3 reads CAWSEGDEQYF. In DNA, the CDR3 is TGTGCCTGGAGTGAGGGGGACGAGCAGTACTTC.

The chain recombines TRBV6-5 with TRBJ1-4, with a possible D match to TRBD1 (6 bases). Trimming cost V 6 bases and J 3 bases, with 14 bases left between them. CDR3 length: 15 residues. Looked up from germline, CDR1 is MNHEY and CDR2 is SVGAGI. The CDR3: CASRTTGSSNEKLFF. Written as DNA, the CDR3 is TGTGCCAGCAGAACGACAGGTTCCTCTAATGAAAAACTGTTTTTT.

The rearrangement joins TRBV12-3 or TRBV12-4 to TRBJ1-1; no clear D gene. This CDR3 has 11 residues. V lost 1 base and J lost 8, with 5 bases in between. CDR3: CASSLVREAFF. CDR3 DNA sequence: TGTGCCAGCAGTTTAGTGAGGGAAGCTTTCTTT.

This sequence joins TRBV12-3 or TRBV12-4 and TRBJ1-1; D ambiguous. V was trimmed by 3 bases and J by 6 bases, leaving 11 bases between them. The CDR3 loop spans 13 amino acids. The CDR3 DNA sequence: TGTGCCAGCAGTTTTGGCACGGGATCTGAAGCTTTCTTT. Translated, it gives CASSFGTGSEAFF.

CDR3 coding DNA: TGTGCCAGCAGCACCAGCCTGAGGGACACGCTAGACGGGGAGACCCAGTACTTC. Its translation is CASSTSLRDTLDGETQYF. The rearrangement links TRBV3-1 (or the pseudogene TRBV3-2) to TRBJ2-5, with a weak D call TRBD1 (6 bases). The CDR3 has 18 residues. Germline-derived CDR1 and CDR2 are LGHDT and YNNKEL (reference sequence). Trimming removed 5 bases from V and 5 bases from J, with 27 bases in between.

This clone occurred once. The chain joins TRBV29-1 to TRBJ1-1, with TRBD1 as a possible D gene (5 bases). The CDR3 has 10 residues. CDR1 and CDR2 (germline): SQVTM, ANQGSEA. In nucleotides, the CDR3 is TGCATTAAGGGGAGGGCTGAAGCTTTCTTT. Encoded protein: CIKGRAEAFF.

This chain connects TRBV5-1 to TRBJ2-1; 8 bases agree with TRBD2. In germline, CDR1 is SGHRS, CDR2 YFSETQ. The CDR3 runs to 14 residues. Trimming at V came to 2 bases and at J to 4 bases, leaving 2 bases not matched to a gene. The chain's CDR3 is CASSFGGGYNEQFF. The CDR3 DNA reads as TGCGCCAGCAGCTTCGGCGGGGGGTACAATGAGCAGTTCTTC.

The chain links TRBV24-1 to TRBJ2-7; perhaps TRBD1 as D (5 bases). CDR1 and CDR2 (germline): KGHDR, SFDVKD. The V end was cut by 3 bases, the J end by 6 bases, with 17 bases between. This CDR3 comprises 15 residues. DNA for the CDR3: TGTGCCACCAGTGATCCCAGCAGGGATGATGGCGAGCAGTACTTC. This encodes CATSDPSRDDGEQYF.

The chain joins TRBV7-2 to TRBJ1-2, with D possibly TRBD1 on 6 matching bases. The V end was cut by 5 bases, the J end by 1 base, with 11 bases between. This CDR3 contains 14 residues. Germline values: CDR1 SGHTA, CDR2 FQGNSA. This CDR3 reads CASSRQDSNYGYTF. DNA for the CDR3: TGTGCCAGCAGCAGACAGGACAGTAACTATGGCTACACCTTC.

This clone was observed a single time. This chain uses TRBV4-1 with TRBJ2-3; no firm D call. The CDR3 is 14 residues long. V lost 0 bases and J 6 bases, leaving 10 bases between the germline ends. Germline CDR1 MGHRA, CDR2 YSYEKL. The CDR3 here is CASSQDPPADTQYF. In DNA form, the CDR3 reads TGCGCCAGCAGCCAAGACCCCCCCGCGGATACGCAGTATTTT.

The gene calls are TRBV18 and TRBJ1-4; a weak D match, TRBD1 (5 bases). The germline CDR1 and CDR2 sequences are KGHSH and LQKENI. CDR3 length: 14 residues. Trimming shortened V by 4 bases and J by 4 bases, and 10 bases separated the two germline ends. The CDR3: CASSRDSYNEKLFF. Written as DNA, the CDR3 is TGTGCCAGCTCACGGGACTCGTATAATGAAAAACTGTTTTTT.

DNA of the CDR3: TGTGCCAGCAGCTTAAGTTCCCAGGGGGGCACAGATACGCAGTATTTT. This sequence encodes CASSLSSQGGTDTQYF. This rearrangement joins TRBV7-3 to TRBJ2-3; TRBD1 aligns across 7 bases. CDR3 size: 16 residues. CDR1 and CDR2 (germline): SGHTA, FQGTGA. V shed 1 base and J 1 base; nucleotides not matched to a gene: 5.

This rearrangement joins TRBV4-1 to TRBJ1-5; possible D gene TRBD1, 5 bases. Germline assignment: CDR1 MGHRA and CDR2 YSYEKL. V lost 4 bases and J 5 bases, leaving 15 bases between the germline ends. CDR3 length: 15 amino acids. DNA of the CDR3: TGCGCCAGCAGCCGAATACGGGGGTTCGATCAGCCCCAGCATTTT. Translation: CASSRIRGFDQPQHF.

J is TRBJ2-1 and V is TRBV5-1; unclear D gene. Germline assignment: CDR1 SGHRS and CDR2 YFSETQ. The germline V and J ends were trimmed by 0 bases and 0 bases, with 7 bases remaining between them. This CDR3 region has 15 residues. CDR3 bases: TGCGCCAGCAGCTTGGTTTCTTCCTCCTACAATGAGCAGTTCTTC. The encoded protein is CASSLVSSSYNEQFF.

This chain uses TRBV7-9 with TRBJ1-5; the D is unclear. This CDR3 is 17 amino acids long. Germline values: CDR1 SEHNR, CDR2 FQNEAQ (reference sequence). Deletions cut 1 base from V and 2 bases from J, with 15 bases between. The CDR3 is CASSLEVLGGGNQPQHF. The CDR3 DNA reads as TGTGCCAGCAGCTTAGAGGTGTTAGGCGGGGGCAATCAGCCCCAGCATTTT.

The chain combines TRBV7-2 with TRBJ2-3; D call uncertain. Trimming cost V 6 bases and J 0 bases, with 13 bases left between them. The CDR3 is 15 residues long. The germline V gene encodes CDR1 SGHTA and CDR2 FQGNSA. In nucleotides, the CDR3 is TGTGCCAGCAGACTTATGGAGAGCAGCACAGATACGCAGTATTTT. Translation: CASRLMESSTDTQYF.

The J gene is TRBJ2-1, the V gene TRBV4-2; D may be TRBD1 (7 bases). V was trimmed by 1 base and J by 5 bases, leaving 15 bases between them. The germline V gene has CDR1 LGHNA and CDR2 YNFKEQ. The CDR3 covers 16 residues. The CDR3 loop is CASSQARGTDNNEQFF. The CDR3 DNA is TGTGCCAGCAGCCAAGCCCGGGGGACAGATAACAATGAGCAGTTCTTC.

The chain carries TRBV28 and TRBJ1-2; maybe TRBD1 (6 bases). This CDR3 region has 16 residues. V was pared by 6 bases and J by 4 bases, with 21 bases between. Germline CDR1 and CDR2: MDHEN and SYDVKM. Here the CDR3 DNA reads TGTGCCAGCAGCTCCCACCTGGGGGGGGCGGGCTATGGCTACACCTTC. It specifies CASSSHLGGAGYGYTF.

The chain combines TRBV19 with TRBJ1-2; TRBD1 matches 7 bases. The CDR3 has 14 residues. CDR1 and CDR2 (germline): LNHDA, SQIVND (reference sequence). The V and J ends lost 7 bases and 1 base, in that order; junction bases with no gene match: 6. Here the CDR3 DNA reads TGTGCCAGTAAGGGGACAGATATTAACTATGGCTACACCTTC. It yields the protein CASKGTDINYGYTF.